This entry lists 2 T cell receptor beta chains sequenced from one sample in a study of cytomegalovirus exposure and HLA in healthy donors. The primer mix had 60 Vbeta and 13 Jbeta primers. The data were produced by immunoSEQ multiplex PCR, yet TCRdb's version contains in-frame clones alone and is incomplete. The specimen's table records around 100,000 clones. The source material was PBMCs. These receptors all stem from a man aged 40-49 years in good health and CMV-seronegative.

The CDR3, as DNA: TGTGCCAGCAGGGAGGGCTTTAATGAAAAACTGTTTTTT. Amino acid sequence: CASREGFNEKLFF. The genes are TRBV5-4 and TRBJ1-4; D remains ambiguous. V lost 5 bases and J lost 4, with 9 bases in between. The CDR3 spans 13 residues. From germline, CDR1 is SGHNT and CDR2 YYREEE (reference sequence).

The V call is TRBV2, the J call TRBJ2-7; D gene uncertain. V was trimmed by 7 bases and J by 2 bases, leaving 12 bases between them. The germline V gene has CDR1 SNHLY and CDR2 FYNNEI. The CDR3 spans 13 residues. CDR3 in amino acids: CASIREQAYEQYF. The CDR3 DNA reads TGTGCCAGCATCCGCGAGCAGGCCTACGAGCAGTACTTC.